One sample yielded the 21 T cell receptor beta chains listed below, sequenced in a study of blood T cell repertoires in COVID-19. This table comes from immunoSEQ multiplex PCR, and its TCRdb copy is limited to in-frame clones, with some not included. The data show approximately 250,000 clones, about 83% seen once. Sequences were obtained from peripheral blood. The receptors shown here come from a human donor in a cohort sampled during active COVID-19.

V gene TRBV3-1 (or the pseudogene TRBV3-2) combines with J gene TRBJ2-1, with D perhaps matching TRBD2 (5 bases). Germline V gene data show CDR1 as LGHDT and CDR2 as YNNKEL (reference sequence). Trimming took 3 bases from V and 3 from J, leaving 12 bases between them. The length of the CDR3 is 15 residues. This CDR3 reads CASSHAWRVYNEQFF. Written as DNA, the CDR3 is TGTGCCAGCAGCCATGCATGGCGGGTCTACAATGAGCAGTTCTTC.

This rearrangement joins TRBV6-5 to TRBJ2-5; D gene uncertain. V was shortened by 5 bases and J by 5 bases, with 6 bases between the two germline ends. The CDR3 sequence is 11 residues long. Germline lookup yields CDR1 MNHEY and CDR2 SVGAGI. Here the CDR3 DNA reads TGTGCCAGCAGTACACACGAGACCCAGTACTTC. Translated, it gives CASSTHETQYF.

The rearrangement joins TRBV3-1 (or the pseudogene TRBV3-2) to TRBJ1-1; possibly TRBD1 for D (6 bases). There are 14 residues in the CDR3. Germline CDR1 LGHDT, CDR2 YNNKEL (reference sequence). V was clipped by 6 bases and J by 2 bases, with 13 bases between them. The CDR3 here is CASRTGVSNTEAFF. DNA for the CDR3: TGTGCCAGCAGGACAGGAGTATCCAACACTGAAGCTTTCTTT.

Here the CDR3 reads CASSTMEGTEAFF. In DNA form, the CDR3 reads TGTGCCAGCAGCACAATGGAGGGGACTGAAGCTTTCTTT. The chain has TRBV11-2 and TRBJ1-1, with TRBD1 as a possible D gene (5 bases). CDR3 size: 13 residues. The germline V gene has CDR1 SGHAT and CDR2 FQNNGV. Deletions cut 5 bases from V and 5 bases from J, with 12 bases between.

The CDR3 here is CASSGRQGTDTQYF. For the CDR3, the DNA is TGCGCCAGCAGTGGACGACAGGGGACAGATACGCAGTATTTT. This chain joins TRBV10-1 and TRBJ2-3; TRBD1 aligns across 8 bases. Per the germline V gene, CDR1 is WNHNN and CDR2 is SYGVQD (reference sequence). This CDR3 is built from 14 residues. The trim removed 4 bases at V and 3 bases at J, leaving 3 bases unmatched.

The CDR3 is CASSVRDYLSYEQYF. The CDR3 bases are TGTGCCAGCAGTGTAAGGGACTACCTTTCCTACGAGCAGTACTTC. The chain combines TRBV28 with TRBJ2-7; 7 nucleotides line up with TRBD2. The V gene's germline CDR1 is MDHEN and CDR2 SYDVKM. There are 15 residues in the CDR3. The V gene end was trimmed by 5 bases and the J gene end by 1 base; junction bases not matched to a gene: 8.

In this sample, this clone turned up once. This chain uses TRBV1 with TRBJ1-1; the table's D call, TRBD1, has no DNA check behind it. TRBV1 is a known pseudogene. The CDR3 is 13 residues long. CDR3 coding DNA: TGCACCAGCAGCCAAGTAGGGGGTTCTGAAGCTTTCTTT. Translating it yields CTSSQVGGSEAFF.

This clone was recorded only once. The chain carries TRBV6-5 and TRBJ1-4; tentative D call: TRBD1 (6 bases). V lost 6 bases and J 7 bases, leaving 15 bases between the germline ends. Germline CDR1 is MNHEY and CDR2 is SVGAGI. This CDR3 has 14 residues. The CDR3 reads CASSPDRWAEKLFF. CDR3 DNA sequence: TGTGCCAGCAGCCCGGACAGATGGGCTGAAAAACTGTTTTTT.

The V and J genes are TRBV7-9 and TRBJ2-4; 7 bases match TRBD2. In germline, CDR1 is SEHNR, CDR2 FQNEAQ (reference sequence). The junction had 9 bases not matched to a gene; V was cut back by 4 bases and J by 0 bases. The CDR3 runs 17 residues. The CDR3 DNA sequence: TGTGCCAGCAGCTCTTTTAGCGGGTCCATAGCCAAAAACATTCAGTACTTC. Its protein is CASSSFSGSIAKNIQYF.

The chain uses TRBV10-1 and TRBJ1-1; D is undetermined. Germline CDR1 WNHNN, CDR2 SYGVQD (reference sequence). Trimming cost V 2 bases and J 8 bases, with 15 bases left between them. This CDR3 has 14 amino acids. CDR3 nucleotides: TGCGCCAGCAGTGAGAGTTATACCGGGGAGGAAGCTTTCTTT. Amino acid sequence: CASSESYTGEEAFF.

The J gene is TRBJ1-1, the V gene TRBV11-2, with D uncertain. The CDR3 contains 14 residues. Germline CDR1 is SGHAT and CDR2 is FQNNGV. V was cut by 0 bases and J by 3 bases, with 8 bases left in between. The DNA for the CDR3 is TGTGCCAGCAGCTTAGATCGAGGGTACACTGAAGCTTTCTTT. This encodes CASSLDRGYTEAFF.

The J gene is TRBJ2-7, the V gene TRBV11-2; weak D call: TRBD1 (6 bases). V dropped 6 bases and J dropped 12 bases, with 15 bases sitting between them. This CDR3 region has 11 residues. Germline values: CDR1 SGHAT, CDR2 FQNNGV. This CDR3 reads CASSSGVLGYF. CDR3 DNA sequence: TGTGCCAGCAGTTCAGGGGTCTTAGGGTACTTC.

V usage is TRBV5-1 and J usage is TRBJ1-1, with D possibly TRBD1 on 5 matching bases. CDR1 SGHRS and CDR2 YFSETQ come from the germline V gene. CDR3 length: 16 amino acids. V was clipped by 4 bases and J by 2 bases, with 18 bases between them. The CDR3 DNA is TGCGCCAGCAGCCAAAGCATTACAGGTTTCAACACTGAAGCTTTCTTT. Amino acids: CASSQSITGFNTEAFF.

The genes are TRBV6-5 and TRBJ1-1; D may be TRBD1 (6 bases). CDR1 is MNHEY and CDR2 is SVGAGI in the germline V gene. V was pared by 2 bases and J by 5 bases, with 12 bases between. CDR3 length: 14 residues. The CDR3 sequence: CASSYGGGRTEAFF. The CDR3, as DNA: TGTGCCAGCAGTTACGGCGGGGGCCGTACTGAAGCTTTCTTT.

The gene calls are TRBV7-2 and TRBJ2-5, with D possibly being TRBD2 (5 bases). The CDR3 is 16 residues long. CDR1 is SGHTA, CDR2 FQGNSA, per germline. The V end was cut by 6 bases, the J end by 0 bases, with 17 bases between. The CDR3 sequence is CASRYGKRVYQETQYF. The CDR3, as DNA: TGTGCCAGCAGATATGGGAAGAGGGTGTACCAAGAGACCCAGTACTTC.

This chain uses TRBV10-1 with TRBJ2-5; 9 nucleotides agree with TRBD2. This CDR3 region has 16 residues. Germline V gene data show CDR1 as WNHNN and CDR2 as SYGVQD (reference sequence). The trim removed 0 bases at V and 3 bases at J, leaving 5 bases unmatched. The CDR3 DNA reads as TGCGCCAGCAGTGAGTCTGTGGCTAGCGGGAAAGAGACCCAGTACTTC. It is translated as CASSESVASGKETQYF.

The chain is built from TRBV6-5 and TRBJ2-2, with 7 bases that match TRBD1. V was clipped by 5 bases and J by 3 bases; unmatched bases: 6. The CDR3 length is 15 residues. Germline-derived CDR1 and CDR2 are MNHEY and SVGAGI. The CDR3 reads CASSRQGADTGELFF. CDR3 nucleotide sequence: TGTGCCAGCAGTAGACAGGGCGCAGACACCGGGGAGCTGTTTTTT.

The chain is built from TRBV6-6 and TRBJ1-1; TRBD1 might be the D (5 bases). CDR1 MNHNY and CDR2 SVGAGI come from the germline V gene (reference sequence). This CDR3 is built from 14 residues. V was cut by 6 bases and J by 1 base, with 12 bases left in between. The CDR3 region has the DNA TGTGCCAGCAGAGGTCACGGGGGGAACACTGAAGCTTTCTTT. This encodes CASRGHGGNTEAFF.

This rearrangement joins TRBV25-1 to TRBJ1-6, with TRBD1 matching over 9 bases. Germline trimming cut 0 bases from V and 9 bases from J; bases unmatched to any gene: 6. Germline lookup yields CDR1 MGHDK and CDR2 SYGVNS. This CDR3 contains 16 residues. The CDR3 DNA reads TGTGCCAGCAGTGAATACCCCGGGACAGGGTCTTCACCCCTCCACTTT. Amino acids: CASSEYPGTGSSPLHF.

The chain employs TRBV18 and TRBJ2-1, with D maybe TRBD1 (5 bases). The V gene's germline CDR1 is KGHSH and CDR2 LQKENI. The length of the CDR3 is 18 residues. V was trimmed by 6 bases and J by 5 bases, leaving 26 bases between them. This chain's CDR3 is CASSRLPSGGRENNEQFF. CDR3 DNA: TGTGCCAGCTCCCGGTTACCTTCCGGTGGCAGGGAAAACAATGAGCAGTTCTTC.

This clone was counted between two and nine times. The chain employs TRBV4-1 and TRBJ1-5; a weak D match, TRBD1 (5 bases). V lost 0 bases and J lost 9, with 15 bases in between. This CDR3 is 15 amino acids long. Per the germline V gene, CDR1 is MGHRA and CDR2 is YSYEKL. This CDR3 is CASSQEGALGSPQHF. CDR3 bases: TGCGCCAGCAGCCAAGAAGGGGCGTTAGGGTCGCCCCAGCATTTT.